This TCR beta chain was identified in a study of cytomegalovirus exposure and HLA in healthy donors. Primers included in the PCR were 60 Vbeta and 13 Jbeta primers. Sequencing used immunoSEQ multiplex PCR; TCRdb keeps in-frame clones, though not all of them. The specimen's table records around 150,000 clones. Germline assignment: CDR1 MNHEY and CDR2 SMNVEV (reference sequence). CDR3 length equals 14 residues. This TCR came from a middle-aged man in good health and CMV-seronegative. The source material was PBMCs. The rearrangement links TRBV27 to TRBJ2-5; possibly TRBD1 for D (5 bases). The last part of the DNA fits TRBJ2-7 better; the J call may be wrong. The CDR3 DNA reads TGTGCCAGCAGTTTAGCAGGGCCTCGCTACGAGCAGTACTTC. Its protein is CASSLAGPRYEQYF.